Listed here is a single T cell receptor (beta chain). Using immunoSEQ multiplex PCR, the repertoire was profiled, and TCRdb retains in-frame clones only, with some absent. The sample lists tens of thousands of clones, roughly 92% occurring once. These data belong to a study of technical replicates of blood from a handful of donors. The clonotype comes from a human donor in good health. Sequencing was performed on T cells isolated from PBMCs.

CDR3 DNA sequence: TGTGCCAGCCGTAGGAACACTGAAGCTTTCTTT. Its protein is CASRRNTEAFF. The V call is TRBV7-9, the J call TRBJ1-1, with D unclear. This CDR3 is 11 amino acids long. V was cut by 8 bases and J by 1 base, with 5 bases left in between. Germline-derived CDR1 and CDR2 are SEHNR and FQNEAQ (reference sequence).